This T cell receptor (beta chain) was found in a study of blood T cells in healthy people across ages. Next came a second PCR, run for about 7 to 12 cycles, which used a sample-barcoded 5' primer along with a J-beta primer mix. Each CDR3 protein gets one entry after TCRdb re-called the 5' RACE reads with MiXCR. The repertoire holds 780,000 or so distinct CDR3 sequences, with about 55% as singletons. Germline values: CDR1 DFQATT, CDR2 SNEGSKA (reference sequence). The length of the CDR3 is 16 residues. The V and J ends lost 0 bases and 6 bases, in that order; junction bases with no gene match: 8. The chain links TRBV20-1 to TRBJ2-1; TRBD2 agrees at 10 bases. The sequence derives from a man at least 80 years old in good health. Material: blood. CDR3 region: CSARDPSSGRSNEQFF. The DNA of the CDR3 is TGCAGTGCTAGAGATCCCAGTAGCGGGAGGTCCAATGAGCAGTTCTTC.